The 7 T cell receptor beta chains below all came from one sample that was sequenced in a study of pediatric ulcerative colitis. Profiling relied on immunoSEQ multiplex PCR, and the TCRdb table lists in-frame clones only, not all of them. The table lists roughly 14,000 clones, approximately 90% of them singletons. Sequenced material: blood. The receptors shown here come from a boy aged 5 to 17 with moderate ulcerative colitis.

This CDR3 reads CASRDRKNTGELFF. CDR3 sequence (DNA): TGCGCCAGCAGGGACAGGAAGAACACCGGGGAGCTGTTTTTT. The chain carries TRBV4-3 and TRBJ2-2; 7 bases agree with TRBD1. CDR1 and CDR2 from the germline V gene are LGHNA and YSLEER. CDR3 length: 14 residues. J gave up 1 base and V 6 bases, and 2 bases lay outside the gene matches.

The V call is TRBV25-1, the J call TRBJ2-5; maybe TRBD1 (6 bases). This CDR3 spans 13 amino acids. Germline assignment: CDR1 MGHDK and CDR2 SYGVNS. V gave up 3 bases and J gave up 7 bases, with 12 bases separating them. The chain's CDR3 is CASSDRGPGTQYF. As DNA, the CDR3 is TGTGCCAGCAGTGACAGGGGTCCCGGGACCCAGTACTTC.

V is TRBV19 and J is TRBJ1-5, with D hard to call. The germline V gene encodes CDR1 LNHDA and CDR2 SQIVND (reference sequence). The CDR3 has 15 amino acids. Trimming left V 6 bases short and J 1 base short, with 13 bases between. The CDR3: CASSPTADSNQPQHF. CDR3 nucleotide sequence: TGTGCCAGTAGCCCCACGGCGGACAGCAATCAGCCCCAGCATTTT.

This chain joins TRBV25-1 and TRBJ2-1, with a weak D call TRBD2 (6 bases). The CDR3 length is 17 residues. The germline V and J ends were trimmed by 2 bases and 6 bases, with 20 bases remaining between them. Germline assignment: CDR1 MGHDK and CDR2 SYGVNS. The DNA of the CDR3 is TGTGCCAGCAGTGAAGGCTACGCCGGGGGACGGGGCAATGAGCAGTTCTTC. It specifies CASSEGYAGGRGNEQFF.

The chain has TRBV27 and TRBJ2-1; TRBD2 aligns across 9 bases. Per germline, CDR1 MNHEY and CDR2 SMNVEV (reference sequence). J was trimmed by 3 bases and V by 4 bases; bases with no gene match: 7. The CDR3 is 16 amino acids. The CDR3 DNA reads as TGTGCCAGCAGTTCCATTGCGGGAGGGAACTACAATGAGCAGTTCTTC. Translated, it gives CASSSIAGGNYNEQFF.

The chain carries TRBV4-1 and TRBJ1-2; 7 nucleotides match TRBD1. Germline CDR1 and CDR2: MGHRA and YSYEKL. Unmatched junction bases numbered 11, after V lost 2 bases and J lost 5 bases. The CDR3 is made up of 16 amino acids. CDR3 sequence: CASSQPNRGKGYGYTF. DNA for the CDR3: TGCGCCAGCAGCCAACCTAACAGGGGCAAGGGGTATGGCTACACCTTC.

Only one count was recorded for this clone. The chain is built from TRBV5-6 and TRBJ1-1, with D possibly matching TRBD1 (5 bases). The CDR3 is 13 amino acids. V was trimmed by 0 bases and J by 4 bases, leaving 7 bases between them. The germline gives CDR1 SGHDT, CDR2 YYEEEE. CDR3 sequence reads: CASSLGGGTEAFF. As DNA, the CDR3 is TGTGCCAGCAGCTTGGGCGGGGGCACTGAAGCTTTCTTT.